A selection of T cell receptor beta chains follows, all from one sample in a study of molecular identifiers for immune sequencing clone quantification. Each CDR3 protein gets one entry after TCRdb re-called the PCR reads with MiXCR. The table shows roughly 40,000 distinct CDR3 sequences, with approximately 24% occurring only once. Sample: naive CD8+ T cells from blood, with Jurkat cell RNA spiked in. These receptors originate from a human donor in good health. Some libraries in this study had Jurkat cell RNA spiked in. Each CDR3 is given with its conserved first and last residue.

TRBJ2-7	TRBV7-9	CASSSAGTYEQYF
TRBJ1-4	TRBV28	CASSAAETTPNEKLFF
TRBJ2-2	TRBV3-2	CASSHRDGNTGELFF
TRBJ2-3	TRBV7-9	CASRMGGDTQYF
TRBJ2-5	TRBV3-1	CASSQVEEETQYF
TRBJ2-3	TRBV13	CASSLGGGGGPTDTQYF
TRBJ2-2	TRBV29-1	CSAIKGLAGGPRSNTGELFF
TRBJ1-1	TRBV9	CASSVAGGIRAEAFF
TRBJ2-1	TRBV4-3	CASSQEGAWALAAGHEQFF
TRBJ2-3	TRBV4-3	CARSQGWGGTDTQYF
TRBJ2-7	TRBV29-1	CSTTGGASGEQYF
TRBJ1-1	TRBV6-2/TRBV6-3	CASSYGRMNTEAFF
TRBJ2-3	TRBV4-1	CASSQDPGTDTQYF
TRBJ2-7	TRBV4-1	CASSQDSLAYEQYF
TRBJ2-1	TRBV2	CASSEATHYNEQFF
TRBJ2-2	TRBV29-1	CSVARLAANTGELFF
TRBJ2-3	TRBV6-5	CASSTTSQSDTQYF
TRBJ2-3	TRBV30	CAWSTGTGEDTQYF
TRBJ2-3	TRBV29-1	CSVLTSGGSLRDTQYF
TRBJ2-3	TRBV7-9	CASSSGRSGGQDTQYF
TRBJ1-6	TRBV7-8	CASSPTGDNSPLHF
TRBJ1-5	TRBV6-1	CASTSQQNQPQHF
TRBJ2-7	TRBV7-9	CASSLDRGNYEQYF
TRBJ2-2	TRBV21-1	CASNFKPNSLLGQGNTGELFF
TRBJ2-5	TRBV6-5	CASSYGAGLEETQYF
TRBJ1-5	TRBV6-2/TRBV6-3	CASSYRGLNQPQHF
TRBJ2-1	TRBV29-1	CSHDRVMDNEQFF
TRBJ2-1	TRBV10-3	CAISFTADEQFF
TRBJ2-2	TRBV2	CASSPLLAGGPATGELFF
TRBJ2-7	TRBV7-9	CASSPSVEGRYEQYF
TRBJ2-1	TRBV7-2	CASSLVLNSYNEQFF